This TCR beta chain was sequenced in a study of T-cell memory formation after mild COVID-19. The wider study: Clusters of TCRs were largely donor specific. General observations from the study: A second wave expanding day 15 to 37 was CD4+-biased; contracting clones were balanced. A second wave of clones peaked on day 37, and their SARS-CoV-2 specificity went unconfirmed.

TCRdb itself ran the 5' RACE reads through MiXCR, one entry per CDR3 protein. The repertoire holds approximately 200,000 distinct CDR3 sequences, with roughly 16% as singletons. On this clonotype itself: What it binds is not known.

Looked up from germline, CDR1 is DFQATT and CDR2 is SNEGSKA (reference sequence). The CDR3 runs 15 residues. The V and J ends lost 5 bases and 5 bases, in that order; junction bases with no gene match: 6. The sequence was collected from an adult woman who had mild COVID-19 (a few samples of this study predate the infection). Cell type and time point are not known. The rearrangement uses TRBV20-1 and TRBJ2-2, with 12 positions matching TRBD1. The sequenced material came from PBMCs or a T cell subset sorted from them (not recorded which). CDR3 region: CSAGGQGARTGELFF. CDR3 sequence (DNA): TGCAGTGCTGGGGGACAGGGGGCTAGGACCGGGGAGCTGTTTTTT.